This T cell receptor beta chain was captured by sequencing in a study of T cell responses to AZD1222 COVID-19 vaccine. General study points: Regions left unmutated in variants are reportedly the target of nearly half of spike-specific TCRs.

This CDR3 comprises 14 residues. Germline CDR1 SNHLY, CDR2 FYNNEI. Trimming stripped 4 bases from V and 1 base from J, with 10 bases between. Sequenced by immunoSEQ multiplex PCR; TCRdb stores in-frame clones only, minus some. The sample consists of fewer than 120,000 clones, about 90% of them appearing once. For this clone: Its antigen is not known.

V is TRBV2 and J is TRBJ2-5, with D possibly TRBD1 on 6 matching bases. The source is an adult who received the AZD1222 COVID-19 vaccine. The sequencing here drew on peripheral blood, taken 28 days after the second AZD1222 dose. In DNA form, the CDR3 reads TGTGCCAGCAGTGGGACAGAGACCCAAGAGACCCAGTACTTC. This encodes CASSGTETQETQYF.